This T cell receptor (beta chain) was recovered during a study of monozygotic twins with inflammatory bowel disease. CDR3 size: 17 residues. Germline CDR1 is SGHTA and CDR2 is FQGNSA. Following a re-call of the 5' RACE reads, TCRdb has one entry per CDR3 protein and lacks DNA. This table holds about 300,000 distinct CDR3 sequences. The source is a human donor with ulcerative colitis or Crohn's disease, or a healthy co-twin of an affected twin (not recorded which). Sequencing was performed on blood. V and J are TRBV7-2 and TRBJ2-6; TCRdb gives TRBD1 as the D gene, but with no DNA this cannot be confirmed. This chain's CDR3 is CASSSSGGHSGANVLTF. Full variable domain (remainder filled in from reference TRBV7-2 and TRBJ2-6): GAGVSQSPSNKVTEKGKDVELRCDPISGHTALYWYRQSLGQGLEFLIYFQGNSAPDKSGLPSDRFSAERTGGSVSTLTIQRTQQEDSAVYLCASSSSGGHSGANVLTFGAGSRLTVL.